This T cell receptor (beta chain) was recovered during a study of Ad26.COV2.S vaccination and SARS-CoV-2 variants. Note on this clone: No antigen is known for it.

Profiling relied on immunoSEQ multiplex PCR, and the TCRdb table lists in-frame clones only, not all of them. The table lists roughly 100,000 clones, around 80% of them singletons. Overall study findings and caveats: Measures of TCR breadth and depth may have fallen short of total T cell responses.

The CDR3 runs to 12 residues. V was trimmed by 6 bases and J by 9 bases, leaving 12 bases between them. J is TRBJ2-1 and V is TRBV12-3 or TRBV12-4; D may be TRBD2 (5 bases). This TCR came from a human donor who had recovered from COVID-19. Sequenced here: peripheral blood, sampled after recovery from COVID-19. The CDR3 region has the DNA TGTGCCAGCAGCGGAGAGGGTCTTGAGCAGTTCTTC. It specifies CASSGEGLEQFF.